These 17 T cell receptor beta chains originate from one sample sequenced in a study of cytomegalovirus exposure and HLA in healthy donors. PCR was performed using 60 Vbeta and 13 Jbeta primers. Sequencing used immunoSEQ multiplex PCR; TCRdb keeps in-frame clones, though not all of them. The table lists some 150,000 clones, about 75% of them singletons. The sequenced sample was PBMCs. The receptors shown here come from a man aged 55 to 70 in good health and CMV-seronegative.

This chain uses TRBV6-1 with TRBJ1-2, with TRBD1 identical over 7 bases. The germline gives CDR1 MNHNS, CDR2 SASEGT. CDR3 length: 13 residues. V lost 3 bases, J lost 6 bases, and 4 bases stayed unmatched. Here the CDR3 reads CASSENRGNGYTF. CDR3 nucleotides: TGTGCCAGCAGTGAGAACAGGGGTAATGGCTACACCTTC.

This clone occurred a few times. The chain joins TRBV6-1 to TRBJ1-4, with 8 positions matching TRBD1. J was trimmed by 8 bases and V by 6 bases; bases with no gene match: 11. The CDR3 spans 15 residues. Germline V gene data show CDR1 as MNHNS and CDR2 as SASEGT. The CDR3 DNA sequence: TGTGCCAGCAGGAGGAGCTGGACAGGGAGCGAAAAACTGTTTTTT. Translation: CASRRSWTGSEKLFF.

The J gene is TRBJ2-7, the V gene TRBV28, with D possibly TRBD1 on 7 matching bases. The ends were cut back, 5 bases at V and 2 bases at J, with 10 bases in the middle. The germline V gene encodes CDR1 MDHEN and CDR2 SYDVKM. The CDR3 loop spans 13 amino acids. CDR3 region: CASSGGGTYEQYF. CDR3 DNA sequence: TGTGCCAGCAGTGGAGGGGGCACCTACGAGCAGTACTTC.

The gene calls are TRBV29-1 and TRBJ2-7; no definite D call. The CDR3 has 12 amino acids. The ends were cut back, 4 bases at V and 6 bases at J, with 13 bases in the middle. The germline CDR1 and CDR2 sequences are SQVTM and ANQGSEA. As DNA, the CDR3 is TGCAGCGTTGGAGAAAGGCGAGGCGAGCAGTACTTC. Amino acid sequence: CSVGERRGEQYF.

The chain links TRBV7-2 to TRBJ2-7; 9 bases align to TRBD2. V lost 6 bases to trimming and J lost 3 bases; unmatched junction nucleotides: 18. The CDR3 has 18 residues. Germline V gives CDR1 SGHTA, CDR2 FQGNSA. CDR3 residues: CASRRTGREGFTFYEQYF. The CDR3 nucleotides are TGTGCCAGCAGGCGAACGGGGCGGGAGGGCTTTACGTTCTACGAGCAGTACTTC.

The V and J genes are TRBV7-9 and TRBJ2-5, with D perhaps matching TRBD1 (6 bases). The germline gives CDR1 SEHNR, CDR2 FQNEAQ (reference sequence). This CDR3 is 17 amino acids long. V dropped 9 bases and J dropped 1 base, with 24 bases sitting between them. CDR3 sequence reads: CASSSRGSTGPQETQYF. DNA for the CDR3: TGTGCCAGTTCGTCCCGCGGATCGACAGGCCCCCAAGAGACCCAGTACTTC.

The chain carries TRBV5-6 and TRBJ1-1; no clear D. Germline loops: CDR1 SGHDT, CDR2 YYEEEE. Trimming cost V 7 bases and J 0 bases, with 10 bases left between them. The CDR3 loop spans 13 amino acids. The CDR3 region is CASRIGLNTEAFF. The CDR3, as DNA: TGTGCCAGCCGAATTGGCCTGAACACTGAAGCTTTCTTT.

The CDR3 DNA sequence: TGCATGTGCGGCAAGAACACTGAAGCTTTCTTT. Protein: CMCGKNTEAFF. The J gene is TRBJ1-1, the V gene TRBV29-1; the D is unclear. Germline assignment: CDR1 SQVTM and CDR2 ANQGSEA. The CDR3 totals 11 residues.

This chain connects TRBV6-5 to TRBJ2-3; 11 positions match TRBD2. CDR1 MNHEY and CDR2 SVGAGI come from the germline V gene. After removal of 6 bases from V and 1 base from J, the junction contained 0 bases not matched to a gene. The CDR3 covers 14 residues. The CDR3 bases are TGTGCCAGCAGGACTAGCGGGGGCACAGATACGCAGTATTTT. As protein: CASRTSGGTDTQYF.

This clone was detected only once. The rearrangement uses TRBV9 and TRBJ2-5, with TRBD2 identical over 11 bases. CDR3 length: 17 residues. Germline-derived CDR1 and CDR2 are SGDLS and YYNGEE. Trimming took 4 bases from V and 0 from J; bases not matched to a gene: 8. The CDR3 DNA reads as TGTGCCAGCAGCCCGTCCCGACTAGCGGGACACCAAGAGACCCAGTACTTC. This gives the protein CASSPSRLAGHQETQYF.

This clone was counted only a few times. The chain recombines TRBV7-3 with TRBJ1-1, with D unclear. CDR1 and CDR2 from the germline V gene are SGHTA and FQGTGA. The V and J ends lost 1 base and 1 base respectively, with 7 bases between them. This CDR3 spans 14 amino acids. CDR3 nucleotides: TGTGCCAGCAGCTTAAGCGGGGAGAACACTGAAGCTTTCTTT. Translation gives CASSLSGENTEAFF. The full variable domain, rest sourced from reference TRBV7-3 and TRBJ1-1, is GAGVSQTPSNKVTEKGKYVELRCDPISGHTALYWYRQSLGQGPEFLIYFQGTGAADDSGLPNDRFFAVRPEGSVSTLKIQRTERGDSAVYLCASSLSGENTEAFFGQGTRLTVV.

The sample holds a few counts of this clone. This chain joins TRBV18 and TRBJ2-7; 14 bases match TRBD2. The CDR3 is 16 amino acids. Trimming took 4 bases from V and 7 from J; bases not matched to a gene: 9. The germline V gene encodes CDR1 KGHSH and CDR2 LQKENI. The CDR3 bases are TGTGCCAGCTCACTAACTGGGACTAGCGGGAGAGGTGAGCAGTACTTC. Residues: CASSLTGTSGRGEQYF.

This chain connects TRBV18 to TRBJ2-3; possible D gene TRBD1, 5 bases. From germline, CDR1 is KGHSH and CDR2 LQKENI. V lost 0 bases, J lost 4 bases, and 11 bases lay in between. This CDR3 is 15 amino acids long. The DNA of the CDR3 is TGTGCCAGCTCACCACCGAACAGGCGGCCAGATACGCAGTATTTT. Translating gives CASSPPNRRPDTQYF.

The V call is TRBV7-7, the J call TRBJ2-5; a possible D gene is TRBD1 (6 bases). Germline V gene data show CDR1 as SSHAT and CDR2 as FNYEAQ (reference sequence). The germline V and J ends were trimmed by 2 bases and 5 bases, with 12 bases remaining between them. The CDR3 is 14 amino acids. CDR3 DNA: TGTGCCAGCAGCTTAAGGCAGGGGAGTGAGACCCAGTACTTC. Its translation is CASSLRQGSETQYF.

The J gene is TRBJ1-5, the V gene TRBV30, with D possibly TRBD1 on 6 matching bases. V was pared by 0 bases and J by 0 bases, with 18 bases between. The CDR3 extends over 18 amino acids. Germline V gene data show CDR1 as GTSNPN and CDR2 as SVGIG (reference sequence). The CDR3 DNA reads as TGTGCCTGGAGTGTACAAAGGGGGTCCCGAGGTAGCAATCAGCCCCAGCATTTT. Protein product: CAWSVQRGSRGSNQPQHF. Drawing the rest from reference TRBV30 and TRBJ1-5, the complete variable domain is SQTIHQWPATLVQPVGSPLSLECTVEGTSNPNLYWYRQAAGRGLQLLFYSVGIGQISSEVPQNLSASRPQDRQFILSSKKLLLSDSGFYLCAWSVQRGSRGSNQPQHFGDGTRLSIL.

This rearrangement joins TRBV19 to TRBJ2-7, with TRBD1 as a possible D gene (6 bases). This CDR3 spans 13 amino acids. Trimming pared 6 bases from V and 0 bases from J, leaving 9 bases between. CDR1 and CDR2 (germline): LNHDA, SQIVND (reference sequence). CDR3 sequence reads: CASSPGHSYEQYF. CDR3 nucleotide sequence: TGTGCCAGTAGCCCGGGACACTCCTACGAGCAGTACTTC.

CDR3 coding DNA: TGTGCCAGCAGCCGAGATCTCAGGACACAAATGAACACTGAAGCTTTCTTT. It is translated as CASSRDLRTQMNTEAFF. The gene calls are TRBV11-2 and TRBJ1-1; possible D gene TRBD1, 5 bases. Germline values: CDR1 SGHAT, CDR2 FQNNGV. The V end lost 5 bases, the J end lost 0 bases, and 19 bases lay between the germline ends. This CDR3 comprises 17 residues.